This TCR beta chain stems from a study of CD8+ T cells in alopecia areata. The treatment: oral pan-JAK inhibitor, 5-10 mg twice daily. The study team obtained lesional scalp punch biopsies and peripheral blood from alopecia areata patients. The germline V gene encodes CDR1 SNHLY and CDR2 FYNNEI. Trimming removed 1 base from V and 4 bases from J, with 10 bases in between. The CDR3 has 15 amino acids. Extracted from the samples, RNA was reverse transcribed into cDNA to serve as the sequencing template. Here immunoSEQ multiplex PCR was the method, and the copy in TCRdb shows in-frame clones only, minus some. The sample lists around 270,000 clones, roughly 64% occurring once. This clone has just a few counts.

The sequences come from CD4+ T cells sorted from blood, collected at week 24, from a patient treated with tofacitinib. The TCR sequence derives from a human donor with alopecia areata. J is TRBJ2-2 and V is TRBV2; no clear D gene. CDR3 bases: TGTGCCAGCAGTGAAGTCAAGGGCGGCACCGGGGAGCTGTTTTTT. Translating gives CASSEVKGGTGELFF.